The 32 T cell receptor beta chains below were found in one sample sequenced in a study of CXCR3-negative and CXCR3-positive naive CD8 T cells. Carrying UMI labels, the TRB cDNA libraries were prepared through 5' RACE. From the 5' RACE reads, TCRdb lists one entry per CDR3 protein and no DNA. Its table lists more than 40,000 distinct CDR3 sequences. The specimen was naive CXCR3- CD8+ T cells from blood. Subset indicated: CD45RO-CCR7+CD27+CD95- naive CD8+ T cells lacking CXCR3 (TNR3-). The source of these receptors is a human donor in good health. Some clones in this sample may be carry-over from other donors' samples.

The chain uses TRBV29-1 and TRBJ1-1; TCRdb outputs TRBD1, but without DNA this stays unchecked. CDR1 is SQVTM, CDR2 ANQGSEA, per germline. The CDR3 runs 15 residues. The CDR3 protein is CSALPPTGMGTEAFF.

The rearrangement joins TRBV7-9 to TRBJ2-5; the D call of TRBD1 rests on TCRdb alone, since no DNA is present to check it. The CDR3 consists of 14 residues. In germline, CDR1 is SEHNR, CDR2 FQNEAQ (reference sequence). The CDR3 protein is CASSSTGAQETQYF. Full variable domain (missing parts from reference TRBV7-9 and TRBJ2-5): DTGVSQNPRHKITKRGQNVTFRCDPISEHNRLYWYRQTLGQGPEFLTYFQNEAQLEKSRLLSDRFSAERPKGSFSTLEIQRTEQGDSAMYLCASSSTGAQETQYFGPGTRLLVL.

J is TRBJ1-3 and V is TRBV12-3 or TRBV12-4; TCRdb's D gene call, TRBD1, goes unchecked for lack of DNA. This CDR3 contains 15 residues. The CDR3 is CASSFGGNSGNTIYF.

The V call is TRBV7-8, the J call TRBJ2-7; TCRdb's assignment of TRBD1 cannot be checked, as there is no DNA. The CDR3 covers 18 residues. Germline assignment: CDR1 SGHVS and CDR2 FQNEAQ. The CDR3 loop is CASSLVGVSQGASYEQYF.

The CDR3 spells CASSLGTGGPYEQYF. The rearrangement links TRBV7-6 to TRBJ2-7; TCRdb indicates TRBD1, and absent DNA this call remains unverified. There are 15 residues in the CDR3. The V gene's germline CDR1 is SGHVS and CDR2 FNYEAQ.

The chain couples TRBV4-2 to TRBJ1-1; TCRdb calls TRBD1, which cannot be checked without DNA. In germline, CDR1 is LGHNA, CDR2 YNFKEQ. The CDR3 is made up of 14 amino acids. CDR3 region: CASSPVTGTTEAFF.

The chain couples TRBV6-6 to TRBJ2-7. The CDR3 runs to 12 residues. Germline loops: CDR1 MNHNY, CDR2 SVGAGI (reference sequence). The chain's CDR3 is CASSYSIDEQYF.

The chain links TRBV29-1 to TRBJ1-1; with no DNA, the TCRdb D assignment of TRBD1 cannot be verified. This CDR3 is 14 amino acids long. The germline V gene encodes CDR1 SQVTM and CDR2 ANQGSEA. The CDR3 loop reads CSVKQGGMNTEAFF.

The chain employs TRBV29-1 and TRBJ2-7; TCRdb lists TRBD1, though no DNA is available to test this call. Per the germline V gene, CDR1 is SQVTM and CDR2 is ANQGSEA. The CDR3 is 11 amino acids. CDR3 in amino acids: CSVDSGGDHIF.

The rearrangement links TRBV12-3 or TRBV12-4 to TRBJ1-1; TCRdb's D call, TRBD1, is unchecked because there is no DNA. The CDR3 totals 15 residues. CDR3 amino acids: CASRITVGVNTEAFF.

This rearrangement joins TRBV12-3 or TRBV12-4 to TRBJ1-1. The CDR3 runs to 14 residues. The CDR3 here is CASSLRQGGRQAFF.

The gene calls are TRBV14 and TRBJ2-2; the D call of TRBD1 rests on TCRdb alone, since no DNA is present to check it. The germline CDR1 and CDR2 sequences are SGHDN and FVKESK. This CDR3 has 15 amino acids. The CDR3 spells CASSHNRGYTGELFF.

The chain carries TRBV29-1 and TRBJ1-1; TCRdb designates TRBD1, a call that cannot be tested without DNA. Germline loops: CDR1 SQVTM, CDR2 ANQGSEA. The CDR3 consists of 15 residues. The CDR3 sequence is CSGLYTGQGDFEAFF.

The chain links TRBV7-2 to TRBJ2-1; TCRdb proposes TRBD2, but this gene call is untestable without DNA. Per the germline V gene, CDR1 is SGHTA and CDR2 is FQGNSA. This CDR3 region has 16 residues. The CDR3 loop reads CASSLDSGSSYNEQFF.

The chain joins TRBV28 to TRBJ2-3; TCRdb names TRBD2, which stays unverified in the absence of DNA. This CDR3 spans 16 amino acids. Germline CDR1 and CDR2: MDHEN and SYDVKM. The CDR3 is CASSLVAGKGTDTQYF.

The V and J genes are TRBV6-5 and TRBJ2-7; TCRdb gives TRBD1 as the D gene, but with no DNA this cannot be confirmed. Germline V CDR1 and CDR2: MNHEY, SVGAGI. The CDR3 contains 15 residues. The CDR3 region is CASSYSVGHPWEQYF.

The CDR3 sequence: CASSFLGQGAYNEQFF. The chain is built from TRBV7-2 and TRBJ2-1; lacking DNA, the TRBD1 call made by TCRdb goes unchecked. CDR3 size: 16 residues. Germline V gene lookup returns CDR1 SGHTA and CDR2 FQGNSA.

The chain couples TRBV2 to TRBJ2-5. The germline CDR1 and CDR2 sequences are SNHLY and FYNNEI. The CDR3 consists of 16 residues. CDR3 sequence: CASRAALSTLEETQYF.

In terms of frequency, this clonotype is medium-sized (0.01 to 0.1%). The chain has TRBV6-5 and TRBJ2-1; TCRdb returns TRBD2, unconfirmable since there is no DNA. From germline, CDR1 is MNHEY and CDR2 SVGAGI. The CDR3 sequence is 17 residues long. CDR3 amino acids: CASSSGGLAGGPNEQFF.

This sequence joins TRBV29-1 and TRBJ1-2. Germline assignment: CDR1 SQVTM and CDR2 ANQGSEA. CDR3 length equals 13 residues. The CDR3 here is CSVPRLGDYGYTF. Filled out from reference TRBV29-1 and TRBJ1-2, the complete variable domain reads SAVISQKPSRDICQRGTSLTIQCQVDSQVTMMFWYRQQPGQSLTLIATANQGSEATYESGFVIDKFPISRPNLTFSTLTVSNMSPEDSSIYLCSVPRLGDYGYTFGSGTRLTVV.

The chain carries TRBV25-1 and TRBJ1-5; the TRBD1 assignment by TCRdb is unverifiable without DNA. Germline CDR1 MGHDK, CDR2 SYGVNS. The CDR3 loop spans 15 amino acids. CDR3 sequence: CASEGTGMGNQPQHF.

CDR3 residues: CASSSPGQPQNIQYF. The rearrangement links TRBV7-2 to TRBJ2-4; the D call from TCRdb, TRBD1, cannot be confirmed without DNA. Germline V lookup: CDR1 SGHTA, CDR2 FQGNSA. The CDR3 length is 15 residues.

The V gene is TRBV4-1, the J gene TRBJ2-4; the TCRdb call, TRBD2, lacks DNA for checking. This CDR3 region has 19 residues. Germline V gene lookup returns CDR1 MGHRA and CDR2 YSYEKL. CDR3: CASSQPRTSSGLAKNIQYF.

The gene calls are TRBV20-1 and TRBJ1-4. This CDR3 region has 13 residues. Germline V gene lookup returns CDR1 DFQATT and CDR2 SNEGSKA (reference sequence). CDR3 protein: CSARGPSREKLFF.

The rearrangement uses TRBV7-3 and TRBJ2-3. The CDR3 is 13 residues long. Per germline, CDR1 SGHTA and CDR2 FQGTGA. The CDR3 loop reads CASSFGGTDTQYF.

The chain employs TRBV29-1 and TRBJ2-1. Per the germline V gene, CDR1 is SQVTM and CDR2 is ANQGSEA. CDR3 length: 16 residues. CDR3 amino acids: CSVESPLRGGYNEQFF.

V usage is TRBV5-5 and J usage is TRBJ2-7; TCRdb gives TRBD1 as the D gene, but with no DNA this cannot be confirmed. CDR1 is SGHKS, CDR2 YYEKEE, per germline (reference sequence). This CDR3 contains 12 residues. The CDR3 is CASSLQGYEQYF.

The gene calls are TRBV7-3 and TRBJ2-3; checking the TCRdb D call of TRBD1 is not possible without DNA. Germline CDR1 reads SGHTA; CDR2 reads FQGTGA. The length of the CDR3 is 15 residues. CDR3 amino acids: CASSSQGGWGDTQYF.

V and J are TRBV5-1 and TRBJ2-1; the TCRdb D gene call, TRBD1, has no DNA to confirm it. There are 17 residues in the CDR3. Germline lookup yields CDR1 SGHRS and CDR2 YFSETQ. The CDR3 region is CASSPLTLPGSYTEQFF. The full variable domain, in which reference TRBV5-1 and TRBJ2-1 provide the parts outside the CDR3, is KAGVTQTPRYLIKTRGQQVTLSCSPISGHRSVSWYQQTPGQGLQFLFEYFSETQRNKGNFPGRFSGRQFSNSRSEMNVSTLELGDSALYLCASSPLTLPGSYTEQFFGPGTRLTVL.

This chain joins TRBV10-3 and TRBJ2-2. This CDR3 has 13 amino acids. CDR1 is ENHRY and CDR2 is SYGVKD in the germline V gene. CDR3 protein: CAILEDLTGELFF.

The chain is built from TRBV7-3 and TRBJ1-6; the D gene TCRdb calls, TRBD1, cannot be checked with no DNA. The CDR3 runs to 17 residues. CDR1 and CDR2 (germline): SGHTA, FQGTGA. The chain's CDR3 is CASSPGTGVLYNSPLHF.

The V and J genes are TRBV5-5 and TRBJ2-3; lacking DNA, the TRBD1 call made by TCRdb goes unchecked. CDR1 and CDR2 from the germline V gene are SGHKS and YYEKEE (reference sequence). This CDR3 spans 14 amino acids. The CDR3 sequence: CASSLRAGPDTQYF.